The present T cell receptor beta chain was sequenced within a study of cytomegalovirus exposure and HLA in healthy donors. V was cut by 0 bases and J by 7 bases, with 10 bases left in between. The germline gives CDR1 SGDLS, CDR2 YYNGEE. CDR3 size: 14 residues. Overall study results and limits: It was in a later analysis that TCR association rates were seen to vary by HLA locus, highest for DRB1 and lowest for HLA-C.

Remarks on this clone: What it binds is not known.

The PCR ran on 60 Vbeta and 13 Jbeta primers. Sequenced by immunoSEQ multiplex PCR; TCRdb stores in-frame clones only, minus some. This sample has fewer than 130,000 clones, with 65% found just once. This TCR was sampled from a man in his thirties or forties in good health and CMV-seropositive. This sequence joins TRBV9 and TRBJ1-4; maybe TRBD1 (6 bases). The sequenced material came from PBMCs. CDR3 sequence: CASSVGGGGEKLFF. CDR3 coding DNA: TGTGCCAGCAGCGTAGGAGGGGGGGGTGAAAAACTGTTTTTT.